This T cell receptor beta chain was captured by sequencing in a study of response to subunit inactivated influenza vaccine. V dropped 4 bases and J dropped 7; count of bases not matched to a gene: 9. The CDR3 is made up of 16 amino acids. The germline gives CDR1 LGHDT, CDR2 YNNKEL (reference sequence). Findings of the study overall: With each seasonal influenza vaccination, the authors suggested, few new T cells are recruited.

This clonotype has a handful of counts. Its antigen is still unknown. TCRdb re-analysed the RT-PCR reads in MiXCR, keeping a single row per CDR3 protein. The data hold around 170,000 distinct CDR3 sequences, with roughly a tenth observed a single time. The gene calls are TRBV3-1 and TRBJ2-1; the match to TRBD2 covers 11 bases. The source of this sequence is a man in his fifties or sixties who received an inactivated influenza vaccine. This specimen was CD8+ T cells sorted from PBMCs, taken approximately 25 months after vaccination. The CDR3 reads CASSRPGTSGGNEQFF. DNA for the CDR3: TGTGCCAGCAGCCGGCCTGGAACTAGCGGGGGTAATGAGCAGTTCTTC.